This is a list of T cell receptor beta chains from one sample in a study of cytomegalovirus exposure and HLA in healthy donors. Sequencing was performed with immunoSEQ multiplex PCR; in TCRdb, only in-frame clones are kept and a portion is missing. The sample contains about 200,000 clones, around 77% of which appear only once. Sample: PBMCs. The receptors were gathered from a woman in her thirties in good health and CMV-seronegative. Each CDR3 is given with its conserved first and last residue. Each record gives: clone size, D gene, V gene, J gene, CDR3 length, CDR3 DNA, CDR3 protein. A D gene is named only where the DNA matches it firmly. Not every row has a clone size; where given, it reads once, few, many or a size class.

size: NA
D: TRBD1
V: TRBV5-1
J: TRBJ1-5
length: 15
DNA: TGCGCCAGCAGCGCCGCGGGACAGGGGGGTCAGCCCCAGCATTTT
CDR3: CASSAAGQGGQPQHF

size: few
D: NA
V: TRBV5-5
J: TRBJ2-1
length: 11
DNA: TGTGCCAGCAGCGTTGGACAGAGGCGGTTCTTC
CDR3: CASSVGQRRFF

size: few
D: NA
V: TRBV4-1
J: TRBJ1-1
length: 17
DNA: TGCGCCAGCAGCCCGATCGGGAGAGGGAATTTTCGCACTGAAGCTTTCTTT
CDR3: CASSPIGRGNFRTEAFF

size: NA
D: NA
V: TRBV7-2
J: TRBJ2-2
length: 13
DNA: TGTGCCAGCAGCACTCAGAACACCGGGGAGCTGTTTTTT
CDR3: CASSTQNTGELFF

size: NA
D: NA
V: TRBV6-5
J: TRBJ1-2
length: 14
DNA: TGTGCCAGCAGTTACTCAGGCAGACAGTATGGCTACACCTTC
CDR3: CASSYSGRQYGYTF

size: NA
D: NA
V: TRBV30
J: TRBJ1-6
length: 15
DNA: TGTGCCTGGAGTGGGACAGTCCGCCACAATTCACCCCTCCACTTT
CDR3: CAWSGTVRHNSPLHF

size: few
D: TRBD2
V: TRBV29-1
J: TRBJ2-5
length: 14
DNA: TGCAGCGTTGGGGCCGCCGGGGGGGAAGAGACCCAGTACTTC
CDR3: CSVGAAGGEETQYF

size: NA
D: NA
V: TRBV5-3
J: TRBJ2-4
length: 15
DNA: TGTGCCAGAAGCTCCTCAACCGGGACCAAAAACATTCAGTACTTC
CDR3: CARSSSTGTKNIQYF

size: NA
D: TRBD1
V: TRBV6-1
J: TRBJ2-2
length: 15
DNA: TGTGCCAGCAGTGGGGACAGAAGTATTGCCGGGGAGCTGTTTTTT
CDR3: CASSGDRSIAGELFF

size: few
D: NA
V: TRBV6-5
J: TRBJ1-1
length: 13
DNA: TGTGCCAGCAGTTACCGAGCAGAGGCTGAAGCTTTCTTT
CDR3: CASSYRAEAEAFF

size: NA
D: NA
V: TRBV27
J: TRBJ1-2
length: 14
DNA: TGTGCCAGCTGCCCCCTCAGCGGTCGGATAGGCTACACCTTC
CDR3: CASCPLSGRIGYTF

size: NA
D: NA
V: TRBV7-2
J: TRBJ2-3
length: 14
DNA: TGTGCCAGCACCCAAGGGGGGGGCCTCACTACGCAGTATTTT
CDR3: CASTQGGGLTTQYF

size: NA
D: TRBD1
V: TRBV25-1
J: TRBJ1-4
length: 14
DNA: TGTGCCAGCAGGGACAGGGGGGAGAATGAAAAACTGTTTTTT
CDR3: CASRDRGENEKLFF

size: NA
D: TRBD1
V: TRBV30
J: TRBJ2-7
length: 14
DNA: TGTGCCTGGGGACAGGGGGAGGTTAGGAACGAGCAGTACTTC
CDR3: CAWGQGEVRNEQYF

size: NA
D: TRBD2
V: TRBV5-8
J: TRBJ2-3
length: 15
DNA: TGTGCCAGCAGCTTCGGGGGGGCCCACACAGATACGCAGTATTTT
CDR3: CASSFGGAHTDTQYF

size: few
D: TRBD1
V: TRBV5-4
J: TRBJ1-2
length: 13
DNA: TGTGCCAGCACCCCAGGGGGGTCGAGGGGCTACACCTTC
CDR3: CASTPGGSRGYTF

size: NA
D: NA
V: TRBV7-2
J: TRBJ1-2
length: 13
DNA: TGTGCCAGCAGCCCAGGGACTGTCTATGGCTACACCTTC
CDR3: CASSPGTVYGYTF

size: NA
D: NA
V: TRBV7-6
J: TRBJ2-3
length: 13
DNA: TGTGCCAGCAGCTCCACCGGGACAAATACGCAGTATTTT
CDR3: CASSSTGTNTQYF